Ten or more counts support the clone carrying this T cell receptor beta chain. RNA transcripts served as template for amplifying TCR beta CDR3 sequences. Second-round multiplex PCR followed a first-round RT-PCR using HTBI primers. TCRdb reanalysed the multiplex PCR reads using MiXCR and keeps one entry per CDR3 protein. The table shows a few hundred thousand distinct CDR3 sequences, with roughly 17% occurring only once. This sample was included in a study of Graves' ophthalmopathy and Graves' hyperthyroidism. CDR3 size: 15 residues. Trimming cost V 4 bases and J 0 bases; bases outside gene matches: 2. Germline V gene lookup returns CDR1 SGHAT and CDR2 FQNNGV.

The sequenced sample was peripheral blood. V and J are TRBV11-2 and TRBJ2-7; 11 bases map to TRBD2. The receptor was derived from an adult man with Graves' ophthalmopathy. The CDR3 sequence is CASSSGTSGSYEQYF. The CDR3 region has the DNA TGTGCCAGCAGCTCCGGGACTAGCGGCTCCTACGAGCAGTACTTC.